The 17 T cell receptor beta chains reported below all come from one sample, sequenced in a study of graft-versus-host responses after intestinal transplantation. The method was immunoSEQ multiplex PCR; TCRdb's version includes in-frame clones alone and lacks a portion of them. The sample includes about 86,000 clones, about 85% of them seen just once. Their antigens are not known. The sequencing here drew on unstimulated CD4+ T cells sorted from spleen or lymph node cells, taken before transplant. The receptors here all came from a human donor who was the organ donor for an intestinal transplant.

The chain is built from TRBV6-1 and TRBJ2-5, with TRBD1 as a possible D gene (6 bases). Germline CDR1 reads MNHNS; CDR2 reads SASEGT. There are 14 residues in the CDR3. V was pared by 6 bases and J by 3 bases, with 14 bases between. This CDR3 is CASSDWYREETQYF. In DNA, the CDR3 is TGTGCCAGCAGCGATTGGTACAGGGAAGAGACCCAGTACTTC.

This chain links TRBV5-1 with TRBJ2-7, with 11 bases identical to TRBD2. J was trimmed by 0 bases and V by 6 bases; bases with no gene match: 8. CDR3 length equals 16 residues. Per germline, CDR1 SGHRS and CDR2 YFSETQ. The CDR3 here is CASKRTSGLSSYEQYF. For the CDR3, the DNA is TGCGCCAGCAAACGGACTAGCGGGCTGAGCTCCTACGAGCAGTACTTC.

The CDR3 DNA is TGTGCCAGCAGTTACCTAGCGGGGGCCTACGAGCAGTACTTC. Its translation is CASSYLAGAYEQYF. V gene TRBV6-6 combines with J gene TRBJ2-7; TRBD2 matches 10 bases. J lost 2 bases, V lost 2 bases, and 0 bases had no gene match. The CDR3 runs 14 residues. In germline, CDR1 is MNHNY, CDR2 SVGAGI (reference sequence).

The CDR3 bases are TGTGCCACCAGCAGATTAAAGGGACAATACGAGCAGTACTTC. This translates into CATSRLKGQYEQYF. The V and J genes are TRBV15 and TRBJ2-5, with a weak D call TRBD1 (6 bases). The end of the DNA is better explained by TRBJ2-7, so the J call may be wrong. The CDR3 length is 14 residues. Germline assignment: CDR1 LNHNV and CDR2 YYDKDF (reference sequence).

This CDR3 is CASSPSPESVEQFF. As DNA, the CDR3 is TGCGCCAGCAGCCCATCCCCGGAGAGCGTGGAGCAGTTCTTC. V usage is TRBV5-1 and J usage is TRBJ2-1; D uncertain. This CDR3 is built from 14 residues. The V gene's germline CDR1 is SGHRS and CDR2 YFSETQ. Trimming stripped 4 bases from V and 10 bases from J, with 18 bases between.

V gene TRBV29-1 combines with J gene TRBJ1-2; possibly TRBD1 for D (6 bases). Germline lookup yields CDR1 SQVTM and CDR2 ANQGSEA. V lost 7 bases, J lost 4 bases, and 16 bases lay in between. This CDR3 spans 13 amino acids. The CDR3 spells CSATRGGGYGYTF. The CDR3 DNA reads TGCAGCGCCACTAGGGGGGGAGGCTATGGCTACACCTTC.

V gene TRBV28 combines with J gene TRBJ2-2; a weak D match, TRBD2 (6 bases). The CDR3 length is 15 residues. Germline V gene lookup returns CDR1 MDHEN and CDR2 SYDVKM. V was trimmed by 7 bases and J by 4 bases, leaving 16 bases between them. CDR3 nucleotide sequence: TGTGCCAGCATGGGGCAGGGAGCGGGCACCGGGGAGCTGTTTTTT. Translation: CASMGQGAGTGELFF.

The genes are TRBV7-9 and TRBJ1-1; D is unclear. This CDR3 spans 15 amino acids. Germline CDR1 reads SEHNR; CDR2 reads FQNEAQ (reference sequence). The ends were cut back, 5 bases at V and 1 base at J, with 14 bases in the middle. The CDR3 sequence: CASSQHHAGNTEAFF. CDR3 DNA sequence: TGTGCCAGCAGCCAACACCACGCAGGGAACACTGAAGCTTTCTTT.

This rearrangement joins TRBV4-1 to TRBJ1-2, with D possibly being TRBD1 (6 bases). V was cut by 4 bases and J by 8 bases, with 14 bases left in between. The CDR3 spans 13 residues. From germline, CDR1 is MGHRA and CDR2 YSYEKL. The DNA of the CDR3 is TGCGCCAGCAGCCCCCCCCAGGGGCTCGGCTACACCTTC. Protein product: CASSPPQGLGYTF.

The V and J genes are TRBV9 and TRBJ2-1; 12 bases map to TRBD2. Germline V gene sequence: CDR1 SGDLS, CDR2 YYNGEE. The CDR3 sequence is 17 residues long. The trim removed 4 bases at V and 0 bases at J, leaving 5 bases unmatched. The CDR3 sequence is CASSLSSGGASYNEQFF. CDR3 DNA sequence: TGTGCCAGCAGCTTATCTAGCGGGGGGGCCTCCTACAATGAGCAGTTCTTC. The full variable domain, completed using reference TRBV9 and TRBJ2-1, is DSGVTQTPKHLITATGQRVTLRCSPRSGDLSVYWYQQSLDQGLQFLIQYYNGEERAKGNILERFSAQQFPDLHSELNLSSLELGDSALYFCASSLSSGGASYNEQFFGPGTRLTVL.

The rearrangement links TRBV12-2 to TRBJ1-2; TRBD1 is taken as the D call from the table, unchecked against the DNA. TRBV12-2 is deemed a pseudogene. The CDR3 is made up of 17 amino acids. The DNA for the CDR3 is TGTGCAAGTCGCTTAGACAGGGGGGGACCAAGGAACTATGGCTACACCTTC. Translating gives CASRLDRGGPRNYGYTF.

CDR3 region: CASSKGLALGEQYF. Written as DNA, the CDR3 is TGTGCCAGCAGCAAAGGACTAGCGTTAGGCGAGCAGTACTTC. V gene TRBV6-5 combines with J gene TRBJ2-7; 9 bases map to TRBD2. The CDR3 consists of 14 residues. Germline CDR1 and CDR2: MNHEY and SVGAGI. The V and J ends lost 6 bases and 6 bases, in that order; junction bases with no gene match: 9.

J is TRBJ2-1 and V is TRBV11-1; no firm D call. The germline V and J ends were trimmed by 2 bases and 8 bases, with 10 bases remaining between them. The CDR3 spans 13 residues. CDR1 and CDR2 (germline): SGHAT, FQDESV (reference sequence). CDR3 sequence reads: CASSLNIADEQFF. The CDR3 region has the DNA TGTGCCAGCAGCTTAAATATAGCCGATGAGCAGTTCTTC.

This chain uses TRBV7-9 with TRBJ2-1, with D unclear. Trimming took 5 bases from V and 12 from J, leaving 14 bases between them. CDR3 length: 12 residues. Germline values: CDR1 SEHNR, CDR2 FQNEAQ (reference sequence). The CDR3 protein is CASSPAQVGQFF. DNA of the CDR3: TGTGCCAGCAGCCCCGCCCAGGTCGGGCAGTTCTTC.

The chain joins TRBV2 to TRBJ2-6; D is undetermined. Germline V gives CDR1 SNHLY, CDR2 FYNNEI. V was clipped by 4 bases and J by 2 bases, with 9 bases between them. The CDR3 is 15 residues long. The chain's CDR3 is CASSADLAGANVLTF. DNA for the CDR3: TGTGCCAGCAGTGCAGATTTGGCTGGGGCCAACGTCCTGACTTTC.

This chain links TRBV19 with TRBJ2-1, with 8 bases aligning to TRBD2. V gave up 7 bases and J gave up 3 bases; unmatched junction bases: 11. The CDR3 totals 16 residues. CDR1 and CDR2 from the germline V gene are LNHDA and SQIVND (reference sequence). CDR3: CASTPLGLAGYNEQFF. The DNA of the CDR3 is TGTGCCAGTACCCCGCTAGGACTAGCAGGCTACAATGAGCAGTTCTTC. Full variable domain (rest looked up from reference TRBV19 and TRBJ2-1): DGGITQSPKYLFRKEGQNVTLSCEQNLNHDAMYWYRQDPGQGLRLIYYSQIVNDFQKGDIAEGYSVSREKKESFPLTVTSAQKNPTAFYLCASTPLGLAGYNEQFFGPGTRLTVL.

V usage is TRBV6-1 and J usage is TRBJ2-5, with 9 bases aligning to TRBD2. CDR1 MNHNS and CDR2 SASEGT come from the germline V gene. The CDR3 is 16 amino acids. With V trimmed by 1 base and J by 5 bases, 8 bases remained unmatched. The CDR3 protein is CASSEEVAGAGETQYF. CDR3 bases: TGTGCCAGCAGTGAAGAGGTAGCGGGGGCGGGGGAGACCCAGTACTTC.